This entry lists 29 T cell receptor beta chains sequenced from one sample in a study of shared clonotypes between healthy human individuals. Libraries were prepared by immunoSEQ multiplex PCR; TCRdb keeps only in-frame clonotypes and omits some of them. The sample includes around 550,000 clones, 95% seen only once; the top ten take approximately 0.11%. Positively selected for CCR7, the CD45RO-negative cells used as naive CD8 cells excluded terminally differentiated effector memory CD45RA+ cells. Sequenced sample: naive CD8+ T cells sorted from blood. The receptor set was obtained from a woman younger than 45 in good health.

The V gene is TRBV2, the J gene TRBJ1-2, with a tentative D call TRBD1 (5 bases). Germline V lookup: CDR1 SNHLY, CDR2 FYNNEI. V was pared by 4 bases and J by 6 bases, with 15 bases between. CDR3 length: 14 amino acids. The CDR3 DNA follows: TGTGCCAGCAGTGGCACCCGGGACTTCGATGGCTACACCTTC. This gives the protein CASSGTRDFDGYTF.

V usage is TRBV19 and J usage is TRBJ2-7, with TRBD2 identical over 9 bases. The V and J ends lost 10 bases and 0 bases, in that order; junction bases with no gene match: 7. Germline V gene data show CDR1 as LNHDA and CDR2 as SQIVND (reference sequence). There are 14 residues in the CDR3. The CDR3 sequence is CATETSGGSYEQYF. CDR3 bases: TGTGCCACCGAGACTAGCGGAGGCTCCTACGAGCAGTACTTC. The variable domain in full, completed from reference TRBV19 and TRBJ2-7, reads DGGITQSPKYLFRKEGQNVTLSCEQNLNHDAMYWYRQDPGQGLRLIYYSQIVNDFQKGDIAEGYSVSREKKESFPLTVTSAQKNPTAFYLCATETSGGSYEQYFGPGTRLTVT.

The chain uses TRBV7-6 and TRBJ2-2; D is tentatively TRBD1 or TRBD2 (6 bases each). Germline values: CDR1 SGHVS, CDR2 FNYEAQ. V lost 7 bases and J 0 bases, leaving 15 bases between the germline ends. The CDR3 loop spans 16 amino acids. The CDR3 sequence is CASTSGAETNTGELFF. The CDR3 DNA is TGTGCCAGCACCTCGGGGGCGGAGACGAACACCGGGGAGCTGTTTTTT.

As concerns this clone: At one boundary the junction diverges from the germline segment, which might be a read error. V gene TRBV4-1 combines with J gene TRBJ2-7; D unclear. Germline CDR1 reads MGHRA; CDR2 reads YSYEKL. The CDR3 sequence is 16 residues long. CDR3: CASSQDPYGSSSEQYF. In nucleotides, the CDR3 is TGCGCCAGCAGCCAAGACCCCTATGGATCGTCCTCCGAGCAGTACTTC.

The genes are TRBV28 and TRBJ2-7; the D call may be TRBD1 or TRBD2 (6 bases each). The CDR3 length is 14 residues. The ends were cut back, 3 bases at V and 4 bases at J, with 13 bases in the middle. CDR1 is MDHEN and CDR2 is SYDVKM in the germline V gene. DNA for the CDR3: TGTGCCAGCAGTTTCTCGGGGGCGGGTTACGAGCAGTACTTC. It encodes CASSFSGAGYEQYF. The full variable domain, with the rest looked up from reference TRBV28 and TRBJ2-7, is DVKVTQSSRYLVKRTGEKVFLECVQDMDHENMFWYRQDPGLGLRLIYFSYDVKMKEKGDIPEGYSVSREKKERFSLILESASTNQTSMYLCASSFSGAGYEQYFGPGTRLTVT.

V and J are TRBV10-2 and TRBJ2-1; 9 bases are a match to TRBD2. Germline lookup yields CDR1 WSHSY and CDR2 SAAADI. The CDR3 is made up of 15 amino acids. Trimming took 1 base from V and 5 from J; bases not matched to a gene: 3. The CDR3 here is CASSEWLAGHNEQFF. The CDR3 DNA is TGCGCCAGCAGTGAGTGGCTAGCGGGACACAATGAGCAGTTCTTC.

V and J are TRBV28 and TRBJ1-3, with TRBD1 matching 8 bases. The CDR3 is 16 amino acids. Germline lookup yields CDR1 MDHEN and CDR2 SYDVKM. Trimming removed 5 bases from V and 1 base from J; junction bases left unmatched: 7. The CDR3 loop reads CASSARTGQSGNTIYF. CDR3 coding DNA: TGTGCCAGCAGTGCGAGGACAGGGCAATCTGGAAACACCATATATTTT.

The V gene is TRBV27, the J gene TRBJ2-7; 7 nucleotides line up with TRBD1. This CDR3 is 15 amino acids long. Germline assignment: CDR1 MNHEY and CDR2 SMNVEV (reference sequence). The V segment lost 5 bases and the J segment 3 bases; nucleotides outside the gene matches: 10. CDR3 coding DNA: TGTGCCAGCAGTAACACGGACAGGAAAAACTACGAGCAGTACTTC. Translated: CASSNTDRKNYEQYF.

Here the CDR3 DNA reads TGTGCCAGCAGTTTTACCGAGAACTATGGCTACACCTTC. It translates to CASSFTENYGYTF. The J gene is TRBJ1-2, the V gene TRBV27, with D unresolved. V lost 3 bases, J lost 2 bases, and 7 bases lay in between. This CDR3 region has 13 residues. Germline CDR1 reads MNHEY; CDR2 reads SMNVEV (reference sequence).

This chain joins TRBV9 and TRBJ2-2, with no clear D. Per germline, CDR1 SGDLS and CDR2 YYNGEE. V dropped 0 bases and J dropped 7 bases, with 7 bases sitting between them. CDR3 length: 13 residues. DNA of the CDR3: TGTGCCAGCAGCGTAGCTGGCGGCGGGGAGCTGTTTTTT. Translation gives CASSVAGGGELFF.

CDR3 residues: CASSEGTGSKILEAFF. The CDR3 bases are TGTGCCAGTAGCGAGGGGACAGGCAGCAAAATCCTTGAAGCTTTCTTT. This sequence joins TRBV19 and TRBJ1-1, with TRBD1 identical over 8 bases. J lost 7 bases, V lost 6 bases, and 16 bases had no gene match. This CDR3 spans 16 amino acids. Per germline, CDR1 LNHDA and CDR2 SQIVND (reference sequence).

CDR3: CASSQSFWIGNQPQHF. In nucleotides, the CDR3 is TGCGCCAGCAGTCAATCGTTTTGGATTGGCAATCAGCCCCAGCATTTT. The gene calls are TRBV23-1 and TRBJ1-5, with unresolved D. TRBV23-1 is an ORF for which the function is uncertain. V lost 0 bases, J lost 2 bases, and 11 bases lay in between. The CDR3 sequence is 16 residues long.

The chain combines TRBV6-1 with TRBJ1-4; TRBD1 is a possible D gene (5 bases). Looked up from germline, CDR1 is MNHNS and CDR2 is SASEGT. The germline V and J ends were trimmed by 3 bases and 8 bases, with 10 bases remaining between them. There are 13 residues in the CDR3. Here the CDR3 DNA reads TGTGCCAGCAGTGAGGGGGGAGGAGAAAAACTGTTTTTT. Translating it yields CASSEGGGEKLFF.

The chain joins TRBV5-6 to TRBJ2-7; 7 nucleotides match TRBD2. The trim removed 3 bases at V and 2 bases at J, leaving 2 bases unmatched. The CDR3 contains 13 residues. Germline V gene lookup returns CDR1 SGHDT and CDR2 YYEEEE. As DNA, the CDR3 is TGTGCCAGCAGCTACGGGACTACCTACGAGCAGTACTTC. Translating gives CASSYGTTYEQYF.

The V call is TRBV27, the J call TRBJ2-2, with 7 bases aligning to TRBD2. V dropped 4 bases and J dropped 3; count of bases not matched to a gene: 11. The CDR3 is made up of 17 amino acids. The V gene's germline CDR1 is MNHEY and CDR2 SMNVEV (reference sequence). The CDR3 loop is CASSYRWAGVDTGELFF. In DNA, the CDR3 is TGTGCCAGCAGTTACAGGTGGGCGGGAGTGGACACCGGGGAGCTGTTTTTT.

The CDR3 region is CASSPATLAGGRYEQFF. As DNA, the CDR3 is TGTGCCAGCAGCCCAGCAACCCTAGCGGGAGGGCGATATGAGCAGTTCTTC. The chain links TRBV11-2 to TRBJ2-1, with 12 bases aligning to TRBD2. The junction had 13 bases not matched to a gene; V was cut back by 5 bases and J by 8 bases. The germline gives CDR1 SGHAT, CDR2 FQNNGV. There are 17 residues in the CDR3.

The rearrangement links TRBV9 to TRBJ1-3, with D hard to call. Per the germline V gene, CDR1 is SGDLS and CDR2 is YYNGEE. This CDR3 has 15 residues. Trimming took 4 bases from V and 3 from J, leaving 14 bases between them. The CDR3 protein is CASSSAGRSGNTIYF. In DNA form, the CDR3 reads TGTGCCAGCAGCTCCGCAGGTCGAAGTGGAAACACCATATATTTT.

The chain recombines TRBV9 with TRBJ2-1, with a possible D match to TRBD2 (5 bases). Per the germline V gene, CDR1 is SGDLS and CDR2 is YYNGEE. Between the trimmed V and J ends, which lost 3 bases and 4 bases, there was a span of 20 bases. The CDR3 length is 17 residues. In nucleotides, the CDR3 is TGTGCCAGCAGCGAGGGTGCTGGAGAGGGCCTATACAATGAGCAGTTCTTC. Residues: CASSEGAGEGLYNEQFF.

This sequence joins TRBV5-1 and TRBJ2-1; D uncertain. V lost 5 bases and J lost 4, with 4 bases in between. This CDR3 region has 11 residues. Germline CDR1 SGHRS, CDR2 YFSETQ. The CDR3 spells CASSEYNEQFF. The CDR3 DNA is TGCGCCAGCAGTGAGTACAATGAGCAGTTCTTC.

This chain joins TRBV7-2 and TRBJ2-3; 10 bases fit TRBD2. Germline CDR1 reads SGHTA; CDR2 reads FQGNSA. CDR3 length: 15 residues. The junction had 4 bases not matched to a gene; V was cut back by 5 bases and J by 2 bases. The CDR3 region is CASSATSGVTDTQYF. For the CDR3, the DNA is TGTGCCAGCAGCGCTACTAGCGGGGTCACAGATACGCAGTATTTT.

The chain couples TRBV2 to TRBJ1-5; 7 bases line up with TRBD1. V trimming: 7 bases; J trimming: 2 bases; junction bases outside the gene matches: 8. The CDR3 spans 15 residues. Germline-derived CDR1 and CDR2 are SNHLY and FYNNEI. The CDR3 reads CASTSGRGGNQPQHF. CDR3 DNA: TGTGCCAGCACCTCGGGCAGGGGGGGCAATCAGCCCCAGCATTTT. The variable domain in full, with the rest retrieved from reference TRBV2 and TRBJ1-5, is EPEVTQTPSHQVTQMGQEVILRCVPISNHLYFYWYRQILGQKVEFLVSFYNNEISEKSEIFDDQFSVERPDGSNFTLKIRSTKLEDSAMYFCASTSGRGGNQPQHFGDGTRLSIL.

The CDR3 is CASSFPDKNTGELFF. DNA of the CDR3: TGTGCCAGCAGCTTCCCGGACAAGAACACCGGGGAGCTGTTTTTT. The chain has TRBV7-9 and TRBJ2-2; D may be TRBD1 (5 bases). The CDR3 loop spans 15 amino acids. The V end was cut by 3 bases, the J end by 1 base, with 9 bases between. Germline lookup yields CDR1 SEHNR and CDR2 FQNEAQ (reference sequence).

The V and J genes are TRBV19 and TRBJ1-1; possibly TRBD1 for D (5 bases). V lost 5 bases to trimming and J lost 4 bases, with 14 bases between them. Germline V gene lookup returns CDR1 LNHDA and CDR2 SQIVND (reference sequence). This CDR3 has 14 amino acids. The CDR3 sequence: CASSHRSGATEAFF. CDR3 bases: TGTGCCAGTAGTCACCGATCTGGGGCCACTGAAGCTTTCTTT.

The DNA for the CDR3 is TGCGCCAGCAGCCCCGACAGCGGAGTTTATGAAAAACTGTTTTTT. Its translation is CASSPDSGVYEKLFF. V gene TRBV4-1 combines with J gene TRBJ1-4, with a possible D match to TRBD1 (5 bases). This CDR3 is 15 amino acids long. Germline V gene lookup returns CDR1 MGHRA and CDR2 YSYEKL. V shed 4 bases and J shed 6 bases, with 15 bases lying between them.

The chain is built from TRBV11-2 and TRBJ2-2; TRBD1 aligns across 7 bases. The CDR3 is 19 amino acids. Germline assignment: CDR1 SGHAT and CDR2 FQNNGV. Losses at the gene ends were 4 bases for V and 0 bases for J; bases not matched to a gene: 14. The CDR3 DNA sequence: TGTGCCAGCAGCTCGTGGGACAGCGGACGAATTTCGAACACCGGGGAGCTGTTTTTT. This gives the protein CASSSWDSGRISNTGELFF.

The count of this clone is one. The chain carries TRBV13 and TRBJ1-2, with D hard to call. Deletions cut 0 bases from V and 4 bases from J, with 15 bases between. There are 16 residues in the CDR3. Per germline, CDR1 PRHDT and CDR2 FYEKMQ (reference sequence). The CDR3 loop is CASSLGNLRGFYGYTF. CDR3 in DNA: TGTGCCAGCAGCTTAGGAAACCTACGGGGATTCTATGGCTACACCTTC.

The J gene is TRBJ2-5, the V gene TRBV7-8; 12 positions agree with TRBD2. CDR1 is SGHVS and CDR2 is FQNEAQ in the germline V gene. This CDR3 is built from 22 residues. Trimming cost V 5 bases and J 4 bases; bases outside gene matches: 26. CDR3 sequence reads: CASSPRGHPGTSGPRALETQYF. The CDR3 DNA sequence: TGTGCCAGCAGCCCGAGAGGGCACCCGGGGACTAGCGGGCCGAGGGCCCTAGAGACCCAGTACTTC.

The V call is TRBV7-9, the J call TRBJ2-7; unclear D gene. Deletions cut 0 bases from V and 5 bases from J, with 8 bases between. CDR3 length equals 13 residues. CDR1 SEHNR and CDR2 FQNEAQ come from the germline V gene (reference sequence). CDR3 nucleotides: TGTGCCAGCAGCTTAGCTCCAGGCCACGAGCAGTACTTC. It is translated as CASSLAPGHEQYF.

This rearrangement joins TRBV19 to TRBJ2-7, with D perhaps TRBD1 (6 bases). CDR1 and CDR2 from the germline V gene are LNHDA and SQIVND (reference sequence). The CDR3 is 15 amino acids. V was clipped by 5 bases and J by 3 bases, with 17 bases between them. CDR3 sequence (DNA): TGTGCCAGTAGTCCCCGGGACACTGGAATCTACGAGCAGTACTTC. This gives the protein CASSPRDTGIYEQYF.